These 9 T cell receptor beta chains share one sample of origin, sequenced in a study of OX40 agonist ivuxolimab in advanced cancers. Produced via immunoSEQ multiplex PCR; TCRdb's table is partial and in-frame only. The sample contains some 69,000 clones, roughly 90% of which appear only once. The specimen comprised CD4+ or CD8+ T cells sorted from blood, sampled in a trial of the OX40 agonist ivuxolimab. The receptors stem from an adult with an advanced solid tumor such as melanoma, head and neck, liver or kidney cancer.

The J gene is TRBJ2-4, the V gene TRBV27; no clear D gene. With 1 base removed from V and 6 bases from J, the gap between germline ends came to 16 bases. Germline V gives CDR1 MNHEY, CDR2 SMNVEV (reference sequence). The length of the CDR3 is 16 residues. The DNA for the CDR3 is TGTGCCAGCAGTTTATACTTCGTTACAAAATCAAACATTCAGTACTTC. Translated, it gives CASSLYFVTKSNIQYF.

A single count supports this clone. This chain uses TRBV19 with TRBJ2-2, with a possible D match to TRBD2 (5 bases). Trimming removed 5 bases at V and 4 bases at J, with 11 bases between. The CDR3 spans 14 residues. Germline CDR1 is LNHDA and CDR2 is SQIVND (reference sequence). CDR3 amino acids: CASSALRGTGELFF. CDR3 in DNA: TGTGCCAGTAGTGCCCTTCGGGGCACCGGGGAGCTGTTTTTT.

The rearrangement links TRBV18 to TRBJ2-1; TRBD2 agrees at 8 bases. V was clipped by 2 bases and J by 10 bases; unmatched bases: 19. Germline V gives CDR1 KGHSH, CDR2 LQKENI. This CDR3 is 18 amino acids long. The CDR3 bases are TGTGCCAGCTCACCATCCCCGGCCGGGAGGGCCCGGGCACGCGAGCAGTTCTTC. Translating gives CASSPSPAGRARAREQFF. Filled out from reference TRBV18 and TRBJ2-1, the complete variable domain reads NAGVMQNPRHLVRRRGQEARLRCSPMKGHSHVYWYRQLPEEGLKFMVYLQKENIIDESGMPKERFSAEFPKEGPSILRIQQVVRGDSAAYFCASSPSPAGRARAREQFFGPGTRLTVL.

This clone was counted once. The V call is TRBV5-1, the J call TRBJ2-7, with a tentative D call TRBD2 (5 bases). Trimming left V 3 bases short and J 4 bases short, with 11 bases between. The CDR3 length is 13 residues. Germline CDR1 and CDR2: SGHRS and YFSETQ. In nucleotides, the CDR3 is TGCGCCAGCAGCTCCCCCGAGGGTTACGAGCAGTACTTC. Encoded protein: CASSSPEGYEQYF.

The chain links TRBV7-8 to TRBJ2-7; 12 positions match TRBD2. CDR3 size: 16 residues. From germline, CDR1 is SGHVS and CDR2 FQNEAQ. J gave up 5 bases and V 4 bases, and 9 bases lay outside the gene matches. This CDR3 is CASSSTSGRNGNEQYF. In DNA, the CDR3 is TGTGCCAGCAGCTCGACTAGCGGGAGAAATGGGAACGAGCAGTACTTC.

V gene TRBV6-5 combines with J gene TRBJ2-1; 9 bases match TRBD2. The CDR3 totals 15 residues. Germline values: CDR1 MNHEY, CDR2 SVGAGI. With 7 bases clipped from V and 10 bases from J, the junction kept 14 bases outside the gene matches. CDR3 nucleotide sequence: TGTGCCAGCACCCCGCGGGAGGGAAGGATGAGGGAGCAGTTCTTC. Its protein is CASTPREGRMREQFF.

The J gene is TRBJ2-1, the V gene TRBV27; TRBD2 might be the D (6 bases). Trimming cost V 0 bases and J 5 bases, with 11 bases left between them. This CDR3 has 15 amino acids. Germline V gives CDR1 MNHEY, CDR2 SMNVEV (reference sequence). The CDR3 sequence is CASSLSWTKNNEQFF. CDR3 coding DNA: TGTGCCAGCAGTTTATCGTGGACTAAGAACAATGAGCAGTTCTTC.

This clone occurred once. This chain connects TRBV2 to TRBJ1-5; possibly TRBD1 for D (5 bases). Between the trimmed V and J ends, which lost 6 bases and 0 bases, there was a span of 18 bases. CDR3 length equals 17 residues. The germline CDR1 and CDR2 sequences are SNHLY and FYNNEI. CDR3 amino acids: CASRGDGGTYSNQPQHF. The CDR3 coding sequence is TGTGCCAGCAGGGGGGACGGTGGGACGTATAGCAATCAGCCCCAGCATTTT. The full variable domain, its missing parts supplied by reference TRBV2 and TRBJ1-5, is EPEVTQTPSHQVTQMGQEVILRCVPISNHLYFYWYRQILGQKVEFLVSFYNNEISEKSEIFDDQFSVERPDGSNFTLKIRSTKLEDSAMYFCASRGDGGTYSNQPQHFGDGTRLSIL.

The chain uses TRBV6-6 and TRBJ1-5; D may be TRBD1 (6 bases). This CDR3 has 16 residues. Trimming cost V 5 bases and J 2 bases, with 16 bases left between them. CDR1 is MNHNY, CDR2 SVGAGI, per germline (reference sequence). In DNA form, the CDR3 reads TGTGCCAGCAGTCCCACGGCCGGGGGCGGCAATCAGCCCCAGCATTTT. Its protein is CASSPTAGGGNQPQHF.